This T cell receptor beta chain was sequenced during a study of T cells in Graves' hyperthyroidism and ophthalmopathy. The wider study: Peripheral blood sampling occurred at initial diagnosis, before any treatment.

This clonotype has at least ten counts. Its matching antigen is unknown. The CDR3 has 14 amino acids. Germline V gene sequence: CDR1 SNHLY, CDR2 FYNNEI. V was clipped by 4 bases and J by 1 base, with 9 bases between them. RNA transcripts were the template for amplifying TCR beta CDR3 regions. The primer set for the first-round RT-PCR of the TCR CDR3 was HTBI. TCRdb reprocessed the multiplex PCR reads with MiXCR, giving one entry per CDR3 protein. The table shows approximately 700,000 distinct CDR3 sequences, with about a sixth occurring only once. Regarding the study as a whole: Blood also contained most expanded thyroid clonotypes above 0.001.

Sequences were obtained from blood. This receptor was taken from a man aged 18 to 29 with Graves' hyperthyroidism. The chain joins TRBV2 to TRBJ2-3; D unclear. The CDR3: CASSALDRTDTQYF. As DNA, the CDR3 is TGTGCCAGCAGTGCGCTAGATCGCACAGATACGCAGTATTTT.